The 17 T cell receptor beta chains listed next were all sequenced from one sample in a study of blood T cell repertoires in COVID-19. Here immunoSEQ multiplex PCR was the method, and the copy in TCRdb shows in-frame clones only, minus some. The sample yields 130,000 to 150,000 clones, about nine tenths seen once. Sequenced sample: peripheral blood. The receptors derive from a man between 50 and 59 years old who had recovered from COVID-19.

The chain carries TRBV5-6 and TRBJ1-6, with D unclear. V was pared by 7 bases and J by 0 bases, with 11 bases between. CDR3 length: 15 residues. Germline V gives CDR1 SGHDT, CDR2 YYEEEE. For the CDR3, the DNA is TGTGCCAGCGAACCTCGGGGCTCCTATAATTCACCCCTCCACTTT. It yields the protein CASEPRGSYNSPLHF.

This clone was detected only a few times. The chain carries TRBV4-3 and TRBJ1-1, with 8 bases matching TRBD1. Per germline, CDR1 LGHNA and CDR2 YSLEER. This CDR3 spans 21 amino acids. V dropped 0 bases and J dropped 4; count of bases not matched to a gene: 22. The CDR3 spells CASSQEIIRTGIPWKGTEAFF. CDR3 DNA sequence: TGCGCCAGCAGCCAAGAAATAATCCGGACAGGGATACCCTGGAAGGGCACTGAAGCTTTCTTT.

This chain connects TRBV11-2 to TRBJ2-7; 8 nucleotides agree with TRBD1. The germline V gene has CDR1 SGHAT and CDR2 FQNNGV. J lost 3 bases, V lost 0 bases, and 13 bases had no gene match. CDR3 length: 18 amino acids. The CDR3 sequence: CASSLETLRQGRFYEQYF. The CDR3, as DNA: TGTGCCAGCAGCTTAGAGACTCTGAGACAGGGGAGGTTCTACGAGCAGTACTTC.

V gene TRBV6-5 combines with J gene TRBJ1-4, with D maybe TRBD1 (5 bases). Germline V CDR1 and CDR2: MNHEY, SVGAGI. The CDR3 is 13 residues long. Trimming took 2 bases from V and 5 from J, leaving 6 bases between them. This CDR3 is CASSYDRNEKLFF. The CDR3 nucleotides are TGTGCCAGCAGTTACGACAGAAATGAAAAACTGTTTTTT.

The chain recombines TRBV12-3 or TRBV12-4 with TRBJ1-2; 8 bases agree with TRBD1. The J segment lost 8 bases and the V segment lost 1 base, leaving 3 bases of the junction unmatched. The CDR3 has 13 residues. The CDR3 protein is CASSLEQGEGYTF. The CDR3 region has the DNA TGTGCCAGCAGTTTAGAACAGGGGGAAGGCTACACCTTC.

The chain recombines TRBV7-2 with TRBJ1-5; TRBD1 matches at 8 bases. CDR1 is SGHTA, CDR2 FQGNSA, per germline. This CDR3 spans 16 amino acids. V shed 1 base, J shed 7 bases, and the junction held 9 bases outside the gene matches. The CDR3 DNA is TGTGCCAGCAGCTTAGGAGCAGGGGGCGCAAGACAGCCCCAGCATTTT. Its protein is CASSLGAGGARQPQHF.

The genes are TRBV4-1 and TRBJ1-2; 8 positions match TRBD1. Germline V CDR1 and CDR2: MGHRA, YSYEKL. The CDR3 length is 15 residues. V was pared by 1 base and J by 2 bases, with 3 bases of the junction left unmatched. In DNA, the CDR3 is TGCGCCAGCAGCCAAGGGGCAGGGGGCAACTATGGCTACACCTTC. It codes for CASSQGAGGNYGYTF.

J is TRBJ1-2 and V is TRBV29-1; 9 nucleotides match TRBD1. The V segment lost 4 bases and the J segment 0 bases; nucleotides outside the gene matches: 0. Germline V gene sequence: CDR1 SQVTM, CDR2 ANQGSEA. The CDR3 runs 13 residues. The CDR3 bases are TGCAGCGTTGGGGACAGGGCTAACTATGGCTACACCTTC. It is translated as CSVGDRANYGYTF.

This clone has a single count. This sequence joins TRBV9 and TRBJ2-1; D possibly corresponds to TRBD2 (7 bases). The germline V gene has CDR1 SGDLS and CDR2 YYNGEE. Trimming pared 4 bases from V and 5 bases from J, leaving 19 bases between. The CDR3 totals 16 residues. The CDR3 here is CASSPVGGGTHNEQFF. As DNA, the CDR3 is TGTGCCAGCAGCCCAGTGGGAGGGGGGACCCACAATGAGCAGTTCTTC.

V gene TRBV4-3 combines with J gene TRBJ1-2; unclear D gene. The germline V and J ends were trimmed by 2 bases and 0 bases, with 7 bases remaining between them. Germline V gene sequence: CDR1 LGHNA, CDR2 YSLEER. CDR3 length: 14 residues. This chain's CDR3 is CASSQNPANYGYTF. The DNA of the CDR3 is TGCGCCAGCAGCCAAAATCCGGCTAACTATGGCTACACCTTC.

V gene TRBV11-2 combines with J gene TRBJ2-1, with TRBD2 matching over 8 bases. Per the germline V gene, CDR1 is SGHAT and CDR2 is FQNNGV. The J segment lost 0 bases and the V segment lost 5 bases, leaving 3 bases of the junction unmatched. The CDR3 is 15 residues long. CDR3 region: CASSSSGGSYNEQFF. Here the CDR3 DNA reads TGTGCCAGCAGCAGCAGCGGGGGCTCCTACAATGAGCAGTTCTTC. Full variable domain (missing parts from reference TRBV11-2 and TRBJ2-1): EAGVAQSPRYKIIEKRQSVAFWCNPISGHATLYWYQQILGQGPKLLIQFQNNGVVDDSQLPKDRFSAERLKGVDSTLKIQPAKLEDSAVYLCASSSSGGSYNEQFFGPGTRLTVL.

This chain links TRBV7-2 with TRBJ2-7; 9 nucleotides agree with TRBD2. V dropped 5 bases and J dropped 3; count of bases not matched to a gene: 8. CDR1 SGHTA and CDR2 FQGNSA come from the germline V gene. The CDR3 runs 15 residues. CDR3 coding DNA: TGTGCCAGCAGCCCAGGAGGCGGGGGGGACTACGAGCAGTACTTC. Amino acid sequence: CASSPGGGGDYEQYF.

The chain is built from TRBV5-1 and TRBJ1-3; D gene unclear. CDR1 and CDR2 from the germline V gene are SGHRS and YFSETQ. V was cut by 0 bases and J by 3 bases, with 13 bases left in between. This CDR3 has 16 amino acids. The CDR3 spells CASSLDGASSGNTIYF. CDR3 DNA sequence: TGCGCCAGCAGCTTGGACGGAGCTTCTAGTGGAAACACCATATATTTT.

This clone appeared once. The gene calls are TRBV6-5 and TRBJ1-2, with 7 bases aligning to TRBD1. Germline V gene lookup returns CDR1 MNHEY and CDR2 SVGAGI. V shed 6 bases, J shed 4 bases, and the junction held 11 bases outside the gene matches. The CDR3 totals 15 residues. CDR3 coding DNA: TGTGCCAGCAGCGCCAACGGACAGGCGACCTATGGCTACACCTTC. Its protein is CASSANGQATYGYTF.

The V and J genes are TRBV7-2 and TRBJ2-1, with 8 nucleotides matching TRBD2. Trimming cost V 1 base and J 0 bases; bases outside gene matches: 2. The CDR3 sequence is 16 residues long. CDR1 and CDR2 (germline): SGHTA, FQGNSA. In DNA form, the CDR3 reads TGTGCCAGCAGCTTAGAAGCGGGGGCCTCCTACAATGAGCAGTTCTTC. This codes for CASSLEAGASYNEQFF.

V usage is TRBV30 and J usage is TRBJ2-5, with D uncertain. Germline V gene sequence: CDR1 GTSNPN, CDR2 SVGIG (reference sequence). The germline V and J ends were trimmed by 2 bases and 0 bases, with 10 bases remaining between them. The CDR3 has 14 residues. The CDR3: CAWSPLTYQETQYF. The CDR3 DNA reads as TGTGCCTGGAGTCCTTTGACTTACCAAGAGACCCAGTACTTC.

The chain carries TRBV3-1 (or the pseudogene TRBV3-2) and TRBJ2-4; TRBD2 matches at 13 bases. This CDR3 region has 19 residues. The germline CDR1 and CDR2 sequences are LGHDT and YNNKEL (reference sequence). The trim removed 4 bases at V and 0 bases at J, leaving 9 bases unmatched. As DNA, the CDR3 is TGTGCCAGCAGCCCTCGGACTAGCGGGGGATTGGGAGCCAAAAACATTCAGTACTTC. Its translation: CASSPRTSGGLGAKNIQYF.